Here is one T cell receptor beta chain with its context. Some clones are missing from TCRdb's copy, which holds only in-frame ones; the method was immunoSEQ multiplex PCR. The sample shows 400,000 to 450,000 clones, around 91% of them seen only once. The data belong to a study of blood T cell repertoires in COVID-19. Germline V gene lookup returns CDR1 DFQATT and CDR2 SNEGSKA (reference sequence). Unmatched junction bases numbered 4, after V lost 3 bases and J lost 1 base. The CDR3 contains 14 residues. This TCR derives from a man between 18 and 35 years old who had recovered from COVID-19. The J gene is TRBJ2-7, the V gene TRBV20-1; 9 bases are shared with TRBD2. The sequenced sample was PBMCs or T cells enriched from blood (not recorded which). The CDR3 spells CSASFSGGSYEQYF. As DNA, the CDR3 is TGCAGTGCTAGTTTTAGCGGGGGTTCCTACGAGCAGTACTTC.